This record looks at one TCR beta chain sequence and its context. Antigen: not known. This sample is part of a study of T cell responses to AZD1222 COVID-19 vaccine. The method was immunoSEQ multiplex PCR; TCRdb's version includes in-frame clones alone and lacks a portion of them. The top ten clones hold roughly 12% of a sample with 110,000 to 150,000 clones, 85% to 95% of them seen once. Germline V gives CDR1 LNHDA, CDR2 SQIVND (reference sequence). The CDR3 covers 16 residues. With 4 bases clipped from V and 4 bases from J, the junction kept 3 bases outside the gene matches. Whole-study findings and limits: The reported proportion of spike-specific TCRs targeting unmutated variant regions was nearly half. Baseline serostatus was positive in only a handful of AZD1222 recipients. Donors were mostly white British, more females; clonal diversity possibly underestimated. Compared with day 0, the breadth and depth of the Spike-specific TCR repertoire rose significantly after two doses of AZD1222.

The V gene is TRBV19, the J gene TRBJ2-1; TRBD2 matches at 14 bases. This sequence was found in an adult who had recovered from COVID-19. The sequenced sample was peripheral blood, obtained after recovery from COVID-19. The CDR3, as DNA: TGTGCCAGTAGTAGACTAGCGGGAGGGGATTACAATGAGCAGTTCTTC. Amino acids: CASSRLAGGDYNEQFF.